This TCR beta chain is from a study of technical replicates of blood from several donors. The CDR3 runs to 13 residues. V dropped 3 bases and J dropped 7; count of bases not matched to a gene: 2. Per the germline V gene, CDR1 is MNHNS and CDR2 is SASEGT. Profiled with immunoSEQ multiplex PCR; TCRdb holds only in-frame clones, not every one. The sample contains around 56,000 clones, nearly 95% of which appear only once. This clonotype originated in a human donor in good health. Some clones in this sample may be carry-over from other donors' samples. The rearrangement links TRBV6-1 to TRBJ1-2; 10 bases align to TRBD1. The sequenced material came from PBMCs. The CDR3 DNA reads as TGTGCCAGCAGTGAGACAGGGGGCGGTGGCTACACCTTC. This sequence encodes CASSETGGGGYTF.